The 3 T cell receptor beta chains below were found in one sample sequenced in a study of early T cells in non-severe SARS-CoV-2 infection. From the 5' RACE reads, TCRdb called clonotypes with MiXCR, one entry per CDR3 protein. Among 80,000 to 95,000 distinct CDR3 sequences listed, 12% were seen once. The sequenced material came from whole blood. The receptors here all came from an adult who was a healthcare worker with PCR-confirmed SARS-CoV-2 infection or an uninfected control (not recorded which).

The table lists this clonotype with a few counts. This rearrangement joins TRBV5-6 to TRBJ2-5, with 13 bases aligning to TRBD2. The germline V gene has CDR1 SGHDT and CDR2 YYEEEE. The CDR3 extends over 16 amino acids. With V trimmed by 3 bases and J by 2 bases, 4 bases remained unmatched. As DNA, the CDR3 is TGTGCCAGCAGCTGGCGGACTAGCGGGAGACAAGAGACCCAGTACTTC. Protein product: CASSWRTSGRQETQYF.

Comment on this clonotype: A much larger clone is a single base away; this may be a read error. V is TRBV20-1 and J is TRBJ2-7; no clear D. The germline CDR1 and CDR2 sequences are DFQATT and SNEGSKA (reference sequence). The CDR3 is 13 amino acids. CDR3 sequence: CSARGQNSYEQHF. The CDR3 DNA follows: TGCAGTGCTAGAGGGCAGAACTCCTACGAGCAGCACTTC.

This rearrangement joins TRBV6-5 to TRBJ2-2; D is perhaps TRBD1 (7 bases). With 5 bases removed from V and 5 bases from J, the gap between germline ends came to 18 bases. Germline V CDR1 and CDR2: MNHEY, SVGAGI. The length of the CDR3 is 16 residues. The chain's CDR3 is CASSPAGQFSTGELFF. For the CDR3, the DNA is TGTGCCAGCAGTCCCGCGGGACAGTTTTCGACCGGGGAGCTGTTTTTT.